What follows describes a single T cell receptor beta chain. Its antigen remains unidentified. This record comes from a study of PD-1 blockade in classical Hodgkin lymphoma. Study-wide points: Exclusion was applied to patients who started nivolumab under 1 year after ASCT. Relapsed/refractory patients reportedly had lower baseline diversity than newly diagnosed patients. Factors driving the repertoire differences, possibly disease activity or prior therapy, remain undefined.

Patients all relapsed after autologous stem cell transplantation, and there was variation in brentuximab vedotin exposure. TCRdb's table, derived via immunoSEQ multiplex PCR, lists solely in-frame clones and lacks some. The sample records 20,000 to 30,000 clones, roughly 78% being singletons. The sequence was obtained from a human donor with classical Hodgkin lymphoma. Sequenced here: peripheral blood mononuclear cells (PBMCs), sampled before the second cycle of nivolumab.

The CDR3 sequence: CASRRQSTDTQYF. CDR3 in DNA: TGTGCCAGCAGGAGACAGAGCACAGATACGCAGTATTTT. V gene TRBV14 combines with J gene TRBJ2-3; weak D call: TRBD1 (5 bases). The CDR3 runs to 13 residues. Germline CDR1 SGHDN, CDR2 FVKESK. V was trimmed by 6 bases and J by 0 bases, leaving 7 bases between them.